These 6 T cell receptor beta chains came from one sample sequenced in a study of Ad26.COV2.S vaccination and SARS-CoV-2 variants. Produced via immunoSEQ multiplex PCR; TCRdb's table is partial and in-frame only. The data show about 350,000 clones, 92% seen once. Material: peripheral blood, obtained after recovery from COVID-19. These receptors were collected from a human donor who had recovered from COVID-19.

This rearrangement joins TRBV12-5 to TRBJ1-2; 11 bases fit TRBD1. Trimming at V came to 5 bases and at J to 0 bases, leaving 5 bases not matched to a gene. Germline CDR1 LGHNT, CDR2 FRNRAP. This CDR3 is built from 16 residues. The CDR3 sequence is CASGPPGQGANYGYTF. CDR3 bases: TGTGCTAGTGGTCCGCCGGGACAGGGGGCTAACTATGGCTACACCTTC. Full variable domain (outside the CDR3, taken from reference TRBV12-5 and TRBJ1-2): DARVTQTPRHKVTEMGQEVTMRCQPILGHNTVFWYRQTMMQGLELLAYFRNRAPLDDSGMPKDRFSAEMPDATLATLKIQPSEPRDSAVYFCASGPPGQGANYGYTFGSGTRLTVV.

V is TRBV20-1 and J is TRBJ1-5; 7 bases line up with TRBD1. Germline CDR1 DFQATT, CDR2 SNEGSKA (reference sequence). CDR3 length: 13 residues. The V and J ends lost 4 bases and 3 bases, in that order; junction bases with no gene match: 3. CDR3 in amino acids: CSATDRDNQPQHF. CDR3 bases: TGCAGTGCTACTGACAGGGACAATCAGCCCCAGCATTTT.

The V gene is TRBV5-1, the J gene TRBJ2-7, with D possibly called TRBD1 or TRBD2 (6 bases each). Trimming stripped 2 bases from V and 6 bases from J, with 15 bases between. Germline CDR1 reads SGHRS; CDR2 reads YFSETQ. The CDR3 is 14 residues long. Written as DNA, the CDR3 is TGCGCCAGCAGCTTAGGGACCAGGGGAGGCGAGCAGTACTTC. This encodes CASSLGTRGGEQYF.

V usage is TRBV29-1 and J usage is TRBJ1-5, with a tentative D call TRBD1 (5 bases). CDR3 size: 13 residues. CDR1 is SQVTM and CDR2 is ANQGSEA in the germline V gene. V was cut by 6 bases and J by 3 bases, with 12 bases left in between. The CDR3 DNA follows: TGCAGCGTCGGGACGGCAGACAATCAGCCCCAGCATTTT. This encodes CSVGTADNQPQHF.

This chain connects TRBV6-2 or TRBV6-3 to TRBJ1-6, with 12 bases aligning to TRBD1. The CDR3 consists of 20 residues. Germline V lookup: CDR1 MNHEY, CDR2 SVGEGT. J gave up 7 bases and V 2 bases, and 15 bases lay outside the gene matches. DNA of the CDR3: TGTGCCAGCAGTTACGACGGGACAGGGGGCTCAAGCCCTTCCAATTCACCCCTCCACTTT. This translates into CASSYDGTGGSSPSNSPLHF.

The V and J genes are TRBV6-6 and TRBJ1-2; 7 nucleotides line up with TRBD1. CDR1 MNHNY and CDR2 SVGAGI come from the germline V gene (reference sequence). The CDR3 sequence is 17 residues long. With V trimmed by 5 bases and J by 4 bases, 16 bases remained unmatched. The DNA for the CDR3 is TGTGCCAGCAGTCAGCCCAACACCAGGGGGTGGTCCTATGGCTACACCTTC. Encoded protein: CASSQPNTRGWSYGYTF.